Described below is a single T cell receptor beta chain sequence and its context. Its specificity is not known. The data originate from a study of T-cell reconstitution after alpha-beta-depleted transplantation in children. Trimming took 1 base from V and 6 from J, leaving 16 bases between them. CDR1 LNHNV and CDR2 YYDKDF come from the germline V gene (reference sequence). This CDR3 comprises 16 residues. Study-wide findings and caveats: At around two months after transplant, the alpha-beta T cells were reportedly derived from several hundred expanded clones that came from non-depleted graft cells. When one year had passed after transplant, most T-cell counts and diversity came from newly produced T cells. Recipient T cells and thymic progenitors that survived gave rise to the high TCRbeta diversity observed at day 60 in some patients.

The TCRbeta library was prepared with unique molecular identifiers. TCRdb reanalysed the PCR reads using MiXCR and keeps one entry per CDR3 protein. In the table there are a few hundred thousand distinct CDR3 sequences, 43% of which are singletons. The specimen comprised PBMCs, sampled before TCRalphabeta/CD19-depleted stem cell transplant. The source of this sequence is a girl aged 2-10 years with aplastic anemia, due to receive a stem cell transplant. The chain uses TRBV15 and TRBJ2-1, with D possibly TRBD2 on 7 matching bases. The CDR3 loop reads CATSRAWGGGGNEQFF. The CDR3 DNA reads TGTGCCACCAGCAGAGCCTGGGGGGGCGGAGGCAATGAGCAGTTCTTC.